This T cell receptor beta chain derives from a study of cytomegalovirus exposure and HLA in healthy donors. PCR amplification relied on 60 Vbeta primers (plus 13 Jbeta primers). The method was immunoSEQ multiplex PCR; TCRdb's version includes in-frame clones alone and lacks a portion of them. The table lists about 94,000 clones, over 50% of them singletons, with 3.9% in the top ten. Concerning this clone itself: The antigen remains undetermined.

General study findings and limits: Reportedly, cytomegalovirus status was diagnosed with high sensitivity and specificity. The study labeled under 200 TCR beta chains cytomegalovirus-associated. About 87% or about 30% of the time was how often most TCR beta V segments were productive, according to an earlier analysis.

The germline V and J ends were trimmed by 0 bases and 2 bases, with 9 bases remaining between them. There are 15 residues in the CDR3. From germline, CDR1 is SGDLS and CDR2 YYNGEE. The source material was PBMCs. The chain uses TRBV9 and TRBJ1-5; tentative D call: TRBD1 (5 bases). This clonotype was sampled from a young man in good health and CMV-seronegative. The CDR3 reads CASSVVLGGNQPQHF. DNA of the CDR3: TGTGCCAGCAGCGTAGTTTTAGGGGGCAATCAGCCCCAGCATTTT. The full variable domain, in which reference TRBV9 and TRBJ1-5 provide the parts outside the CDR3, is DSGVTQTPKHLITATGQRVTLRCSPRSGDLSVYWYQQSLDQGLQFLIQYYNGEERAKGNILERFSAQQFPDLHSELNLSSLELGDSALYFCASSVVLGGNQPQHFGDGTRLSIL.